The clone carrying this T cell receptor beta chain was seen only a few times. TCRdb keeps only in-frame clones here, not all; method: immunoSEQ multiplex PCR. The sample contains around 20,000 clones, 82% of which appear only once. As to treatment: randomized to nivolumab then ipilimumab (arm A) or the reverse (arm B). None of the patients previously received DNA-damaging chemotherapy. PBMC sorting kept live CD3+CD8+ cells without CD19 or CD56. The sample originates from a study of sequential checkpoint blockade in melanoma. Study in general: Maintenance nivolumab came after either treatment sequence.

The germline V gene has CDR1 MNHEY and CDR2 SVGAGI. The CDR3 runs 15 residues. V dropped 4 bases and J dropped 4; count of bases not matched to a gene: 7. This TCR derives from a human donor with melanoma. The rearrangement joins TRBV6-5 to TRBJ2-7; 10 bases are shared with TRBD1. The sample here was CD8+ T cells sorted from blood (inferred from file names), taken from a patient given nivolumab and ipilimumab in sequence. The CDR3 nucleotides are TGTGCCAGCAGTTCCGCCGGGACAGGGGTATACGAGCAGTACTTC. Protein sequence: CASSSAGTGVYEQYF.